This TCR beta chain was captured by sequencing in a study of blood T cell repertoires in COVID-19. As for the study in general: There were acute and convalescent COVID-19 samples, and they came from the United States, Italy and Spain. T cells, B-cell-depleted T cells, or PBMCs provided the cDNA or gDNA that served as material.

The authors' processing: The assay estimated nucleated cells by amplifying reference gene primers. Sequencing used immunoSEQ multiplex PCR; TCRdb keeps in-frame clones, though not all of them. The V and J calls and clone size come from that table; D and trimming were worked out from the DNA. The sample records 250,000 to 400,000 clones, around 88% being singletons. The V gene's germline CDR1 is SGHTA and CDR2 FQGNSA. V shed 5 bases, J shed 1 base, and the junction held 4 bases outside the gene matches. This CDR3 has 14 residues. Patients of the Seattle cohort, enrolled during active infection, were followed longitudinally.

V is TRBV7-2 and J is TRBJ2-5; the match to TRBD2 covers 7 bases. Sequenced sample: peripheral blood. The clonotype was recovered from a woman aged 25 to 39 with COVID-19, enrolled during active disease. The CDR3 is CASSRGGGQETQYF. CDR3 bases: TGTGCCAGCAGCCGTGGGGGGGGCCAAGAGACCCAGTACTTC. Filled out from reference TRBV7-2 and TRBJ2-5, the complete variable domain reads GAGVSQSPSNKVTEKGKDVELRCDPISGHTALYWYRQSLGQGLEFLIYFQGNSAPDKSGLPSDRFSAERTGGSVSTLTIQRTQQEDSAVYLCASSRGGGQETQYFGPGTRLLVL.